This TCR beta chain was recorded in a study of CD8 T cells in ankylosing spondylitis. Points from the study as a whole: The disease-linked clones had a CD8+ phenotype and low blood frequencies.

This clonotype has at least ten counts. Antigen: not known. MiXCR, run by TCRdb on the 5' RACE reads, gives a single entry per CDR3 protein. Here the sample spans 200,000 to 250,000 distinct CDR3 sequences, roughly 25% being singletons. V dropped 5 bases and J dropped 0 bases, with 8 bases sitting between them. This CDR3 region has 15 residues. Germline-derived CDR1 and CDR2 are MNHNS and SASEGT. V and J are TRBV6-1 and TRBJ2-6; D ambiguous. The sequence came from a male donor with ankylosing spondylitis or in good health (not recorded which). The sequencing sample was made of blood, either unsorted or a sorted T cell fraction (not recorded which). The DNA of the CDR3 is TGTGCCAGCAGTAGACATTTCTCTGGGGCCAACGTCCTGACTTTC. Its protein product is CASSRHFSGANVLTF.